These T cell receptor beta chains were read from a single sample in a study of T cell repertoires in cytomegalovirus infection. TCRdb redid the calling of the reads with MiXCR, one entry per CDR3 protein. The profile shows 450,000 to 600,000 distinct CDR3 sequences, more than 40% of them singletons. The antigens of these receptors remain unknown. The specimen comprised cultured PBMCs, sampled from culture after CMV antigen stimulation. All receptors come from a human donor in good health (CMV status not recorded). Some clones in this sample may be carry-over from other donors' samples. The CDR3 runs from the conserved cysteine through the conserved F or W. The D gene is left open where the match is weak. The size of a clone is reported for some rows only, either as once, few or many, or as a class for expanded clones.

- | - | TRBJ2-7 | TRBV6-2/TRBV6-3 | TGTGCCAGCAGAGAGAAACGGATCGGACGGGAGTACTTC | CASREKRIGREYF
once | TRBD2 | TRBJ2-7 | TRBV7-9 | TGTGCCAGCAGTCTCAGCGGGGGCGGAGGAGACGAGCAGTACTTC | CASSLSGGGGDEQYF
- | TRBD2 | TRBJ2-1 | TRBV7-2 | TGTGCCAGCAGATTAGCGGGGGCCACTTACAATGAGCAGTTCTTC | CASRLAGATYNEQFF
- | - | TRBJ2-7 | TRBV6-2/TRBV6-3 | TGTGCCAGCACCAAAGGTCGATTATACGAGCAGTACTTC | CASTKGRLYEQYF
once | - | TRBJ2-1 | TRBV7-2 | TGTGCCAGCAGCCTTCTAGCCCCGCGTTACAATGAGCAGTTCTTC | CASSLLAPRYNEQFF
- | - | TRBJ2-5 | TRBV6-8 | TGTGCCAGCAGTTACTCGACCCATAAACTAAACCAAGAGACCCAGTACTTC | CASSYSTHKLNQETQYF
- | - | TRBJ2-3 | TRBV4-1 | TGTGCCAGCAGCCCCCGACTGGGACCAGATACGCAGTATTTT | CASSPRLGPDTQYF
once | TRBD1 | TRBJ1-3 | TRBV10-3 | TGTGCCATCAGTGGTGGACAGGGCCACTCTGGAAACACCATATATTTT | CAISGGQGHSGNTIYF
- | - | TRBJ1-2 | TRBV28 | TGTGCCAGCAGTTTAAGGGAAACGAGCTATGGCTACACCTTC | CASSLRETSYGYTF
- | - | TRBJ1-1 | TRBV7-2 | TGTGCCAGCAGCCCATGGGGGTCCCTGAACACTGAAGCTTTCTTT | CASSPWGSLNTEAFF
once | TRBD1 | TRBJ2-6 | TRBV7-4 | TGTGCCAGCAGCCATACAGGGGCTGGGGCCAACGTCCTGACTTTC | CASSHTGAGANVLTF
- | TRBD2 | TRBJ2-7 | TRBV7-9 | TGTGCCAGCGCCTATGGGGAGGGCGAGCAGTACTTC | CASAYGEGEQYF
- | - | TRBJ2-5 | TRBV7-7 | TGTGCCAGCAGCTCGCAGCCGGGACGTGGAGAGACCCAGTACTTC | CASSSQPGRGETQYF
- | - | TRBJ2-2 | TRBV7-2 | TGTGCCAGCAGCTTAGTTGAGGCCGGGGAGCTGTTTTTT | CASSLVEAGELFF
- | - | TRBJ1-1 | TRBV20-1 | TGCAGTGCTAGCAAAATCACTGAAGCTTTCTTT | CSASKITEAFF
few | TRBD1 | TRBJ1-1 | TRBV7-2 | TGTGCCAGCGGCGGGACAGGGGTCACTGAAGCTTTCTTT | CASGGTGVTEAFF
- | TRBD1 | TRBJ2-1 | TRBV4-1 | TGCGCCAGCAGCCGCCAACAGGGGGTATCCTACAATGAGCAGTTCTTC | CASSRQQGVSYNEQFF
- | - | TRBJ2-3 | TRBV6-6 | TGTGCCAGCAGGACTGAACTCACAGATACGCAGTATTTT | CASRTELTDTQYF
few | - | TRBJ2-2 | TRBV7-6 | TGTGCCAGCAGCCCGTTTGGCACCGGGGAGCTGTTTTTT | CASSPFGTGELFF
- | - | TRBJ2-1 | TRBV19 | TGTGCCAGTAGCCCACCCCTACATCGCTCCTACAATGAGCAGTTCTTC | CASSPPLHRSYNEQFF
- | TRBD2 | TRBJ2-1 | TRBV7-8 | TGTGCCAGCAGCTCCGTCGTCCCTGGAGCGGGAGCTCAGTTCTTC | CASSSVVPGAGAQFF
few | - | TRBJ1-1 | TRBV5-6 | TGTGCCAGCAGCTTGATTCTAGGGGTCGCTGAAGCTTTCTTT | CASSLILGVAEAFF
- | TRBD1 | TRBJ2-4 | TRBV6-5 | TGTGCCAGCAGTATCAAACAGGGGGTGCACATTCAGTACTTC | CASSIKQGVHIQYF
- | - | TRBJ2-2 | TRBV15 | TGTGCCACCAGAGCGTACGCGTTGGGAGCCGGGGAGCTGTTTTTT | CATRAYALGAGELFF
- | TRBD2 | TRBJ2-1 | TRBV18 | TGTGCCAGCTCACCTACCGGGACTAGCGGACACAATGAGCAGTTCTTC | CASSPTGTSGHNEQFF
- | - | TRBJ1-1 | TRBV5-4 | TGTGCCAGCAGCAACCAAGGAATGAACACTGAAGCTTTCTTT | CASSNQGMNTEAFF
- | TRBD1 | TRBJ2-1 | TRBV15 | TGTGCCACCAGCAGGAGAGGGACAGGGTTGGATGAGCAGTTCTTC | CATSRRGTGLDEQFF
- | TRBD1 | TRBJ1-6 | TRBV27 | TGTGCCAGCAGTTTAGGGACAGCCGCGTTTGATTCACCCCTCCACTTT | CASSLGTAAFDSPLHF
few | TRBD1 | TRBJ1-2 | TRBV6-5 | TGTGCCAGCAGCAACCCCCGATCAGGGGGCTTAGGCTACACCTTC | CASSNPRSGGLGYTF
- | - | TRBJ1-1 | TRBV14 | TGTGCCAGCAGCCAAGACCGGGGGAGGGAAGCTTTCTTT | CASSQDRGREAFF